This T cell receptor (beta chain) was recovered during a study of blood T cell repertoires in COVID-19 (dated by TCRdb to 2020 to 2022). For the study in its entirety: Samples covering the acute and convalescent phases of COVID-19 were provided by collaborators in the United States, Italy and Spain. Where HLA class I and class II types were available, the types were taken from metadata supplied by the sample provider, not from assay-based typing. The prospective study material was composed of cDNA or gDNA derived from T cells, B-cell-depleted T cells, or PBMCs. The repertoires were made available in a free public database intended to serve as a resource for research on the immune response to SARS-CoV-2. The dataset comprised deeply sampled blood TCRbeta repertoires from subjects exposed to, actively infected with, or recovered from COVID-19. Sample metadata almost always included a de-identified subject ID, COVID-19 status, age in years and sex. The samples were drawn from the first 160 participants of the ongoing ImmuneRACE study and from 1,254 subjects provided by 6 global collaborators. Results and caveats for the whole study, not just this receptor: How much clinical and demographic metadata was included differed by source and by participant, and the metadata was provided uncurated.

Based on the germline V gene, the CDR1 and CDR2 sequences are MDHEN and SYDVKM. Inclusive of the bounding cysteine and phenylalanine, the CDR3 is 16 residues long. Just CDR3 DNA is preserved here, 48 bases in frame from base 1. Trimming takes 7 bases from V and 4 bases from J, and the germline ends sit 23 bases apart. This clone was counted a single time. What this receptor recognizes is not known. No much larger clonotype is one base removed from it; base qualities were not supplied. The immunoSEQ Assay, a bias-controlled multiplex PCR, was used to amplify TCRbeta CDR3 regions from genomic DNA. Under the source paper's analysis protocol: Nucleated cell counts per sample were estimated from amplification of reference gene primers within the assay. To quantify the absolute abundance of each unique TCRbeta CDR3 rearrangement, sequence reads were collapsed and filtered. Productive Simpson clonality was computed per sample as the square root of Simpson's diversity index over productive rearrangements. TCRdb stores this immuneACCESS table with in-frame sequences only. Part of the clones is absent; in the studies checked, under half of the shortfall reflects unresolved V genes, and no reason is known for the rest. That table supplies the V and J calls and clone size; D and trimming were determined from the DNA. Present in this sample are about 91,000 clones, 88% of which were seen just once. The ten most abundant clones make up 4.8% of the sample.

Collaborating institutions collected whole blood in K2EDTA tubes following their own protocols. For TCRbeta analysis, collaborators shipped samples in one of three forms: frozen whole blood, isolated PBMCs, or DNA extracted from either of those sample types. Sequencing was done on a sample of peripheral blood. The receptor comes from a woman older than 75 with active COVID-19. The V and J genes are TRBV28 and TRBJ2-7; the D gene is perhaps TRBD2, on 6 matching bases. The DNA sequence is given as TGTGCCAGCAAACGCGGGATCGCGCAAAGGGTATACGAGCAGTACTTC. Translated, it reads CASKRGIAQRVYEQYF.